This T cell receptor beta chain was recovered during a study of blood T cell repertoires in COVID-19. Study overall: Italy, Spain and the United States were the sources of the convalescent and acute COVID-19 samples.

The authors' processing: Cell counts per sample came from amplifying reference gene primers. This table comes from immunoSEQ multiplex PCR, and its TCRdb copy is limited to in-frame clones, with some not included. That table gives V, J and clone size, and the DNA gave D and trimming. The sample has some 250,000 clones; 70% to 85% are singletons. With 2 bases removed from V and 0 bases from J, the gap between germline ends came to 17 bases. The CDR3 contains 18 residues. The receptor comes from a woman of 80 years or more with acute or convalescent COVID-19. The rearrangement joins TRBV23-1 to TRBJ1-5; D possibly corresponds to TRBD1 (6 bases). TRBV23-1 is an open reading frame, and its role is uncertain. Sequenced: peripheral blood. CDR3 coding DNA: TGCGCCAGCAGTCAAAGGGAGGGGGGGTCTTATAGCAATCAGCCCCAGCATTTT. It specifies CASSQREGGSYSNQPQHF.